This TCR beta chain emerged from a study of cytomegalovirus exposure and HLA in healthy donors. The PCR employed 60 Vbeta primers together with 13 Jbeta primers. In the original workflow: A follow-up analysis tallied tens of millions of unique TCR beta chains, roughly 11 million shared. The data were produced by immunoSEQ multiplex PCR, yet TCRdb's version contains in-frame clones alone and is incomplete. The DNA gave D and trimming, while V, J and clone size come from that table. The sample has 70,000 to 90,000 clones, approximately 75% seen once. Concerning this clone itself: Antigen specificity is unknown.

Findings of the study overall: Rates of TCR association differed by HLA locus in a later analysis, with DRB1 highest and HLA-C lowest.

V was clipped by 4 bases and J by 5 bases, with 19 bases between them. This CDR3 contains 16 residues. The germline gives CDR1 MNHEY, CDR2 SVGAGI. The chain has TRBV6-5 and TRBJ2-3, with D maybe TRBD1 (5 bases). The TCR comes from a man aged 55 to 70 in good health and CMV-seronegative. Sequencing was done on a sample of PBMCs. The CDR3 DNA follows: TGTGCCAGCAGTTCCCACCAACTCGGGCAGGGAGATACGCAGTATTTT. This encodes CASSSHQLGQGDTQYF.